This TCR beta chain was profiled in a study of metastatic and nonmetastatic thyroid tumors. The overall study: Repertoires of blood and of tissue (tumor or nodule) from malignant and benign thyroid patients were compared.

CDR3 length: 15 amino acids. Germline lookup yields CDR1 MDHEN and CDR2 SYDVKM. V was trimmed by 6 bases and J by 1 base, leaving 14 bases between them. All patients were treatment-naive before thyroid surgery. How the authors handled the data: Using the CDR3 differences seen across clinicopathological groups, the authors built a distant-metastasis classifier for papillary thyroid cancer, which was meant to discriminate distant-metastatic patients. TCRdb reassembled clones from the PCR reads with MiXCR. It is TCRdb's table, rather than the study itself, that gives the V and J calls and clone size. The sample yields 85,000 to 100,000 clones, about 13% seen once. Study-wide points: Reports indicated that malignant thyroid tumors showed significantly higher TCR beta diversity than benign nodules did, in blood and tumor.

This clone was observed a handful of times. Its specificity is not known. What was sequenced was blood. The clonotype was recovered from a female donor with papillary thyroid cancer or a benign thyroid nodule (not recorded which). Some clones in this sample may be carry-over from other donors' samples. The rearrangement uses TRBV28 and TRBJ2-3; D is ambiguous. DNA for the CDR3: TGTGCCAGCAGCTACTGGCGGAATGGCACAGATACGCAGTATTTT. Encoded protein: CASSYWRNGTDTQYF.